Presented here are 11 T cell receptor beta chains from one specimen sequenced in a study of blood T cells in healthy people across ages. It was with a sample-barcoded 5' primer and a J-beta primer mix that a second PCR of roughly 7 to 11 cycles was run. TCRdb ran MiXCR on the 5' RACE reads and lists one entry per CDR3 protein. This table has a few hundred thousand distinct CDR3 sequences, 25% to 30% appearing once. The sample taken for sequencing was blood. All receptors derive from a woman in her seventies in good health.

This clonotype was seen a single time. The gene calls are TRBV5-1 and TRBJ1-2, with 7 bases identical to TRBD1. The CDR3 is 16 amino acids. Germline V gene data show CDR1 as SGHRS and CDR2 as YFSETQ. With V trimmed by 0 bases and J by 2 bases, 7 bases remained unmatched. CDR3: CASSLGPRDRNYGYTF. CDR3 nucleotide sequence: TGCGCCAGCAGCTTGGGGCCTCGGGACAGAAACTATGGCTACACCTTC.

This clonotype was found a few times. The rearrangement uses TRBV27 and TRBJ2-7; D tentatively reads TRBD1 or TRBD2 (5 bases each). This CDR3 is 13 amino acids long. Between the trimmed V and J ends, which lost 6 bases and 1 base, there was a span of 10 bases. Germline V gene data show CDR1 as MNHEY and CDR2 as SMNVEV (reference sequence). The CDR3 sequence: CASRRGRSYEQYF. CDR3 sequence (DNA): TGTGCCAGCAGACGGGGACGGTCCTACGAGCAGTACTTC.

This chain uses TRBV5-6 with TRBJ2-5; possibly TRBD2 for D (5 bases). The DNA matches TRBJ2-1 better at its end, which makes the J call doubtful. CDR3 size: 16 residues. Per the germline V gene, CDR1 is SGHDT and CDR2 is YYEEEE. CDR3 in DNA: TGTGCCAGCAGCCGAATTGAGTCCCGGCGGGCGAATGAGCAGTTCTTC. Residues: CASSRIESRRANEQFF.

The chain links TRBV7-9 to TRBJ1-4, with D uncertain. This CDR3 contains 14 residues. Per germline, CDR1 SEHNR and CDR2 FQNEAQ (reference sequence). The V and J ends lost 3 bases and 4 bases respectively, with 9 bases between them. The CDR3 spells CASSLPGFNEKLFF. The CDR3 coding sequence is TGTGCCAGCAGCTTGCCCGGGTTTAATGAAAAACTGTTTTTT.

This clonotype has a handful of counts. V is TRBV11-2 and J is TRBJ2-6; D uncertain. This CDR3 is built from 15 residues. Trimming took off 5 bases at V and 0 bases at J, with 8 bases between the two ends. Germline V lookup: CDR1 SGHAT, CDR2 FQNNGV. The DNA of the CDR3 is TGTGCCAGCAGCCCAATGGGCTCTGGGGCCAACGTCCTGACTTTC. Its protein product is CASSPMGSGANVLTF.

J is TRBJ2-5 and V is TRBV6-5, with 13 bases lining up with TRBD2. Trimming removed 2 bases from V and 5 bases from J; junction bases left unmatched: 5. The CDR3 loop spans 16 amino acids. Germline CDR1 and CDR2: MNHEY and SVGAGI. This CDR3 reads CASSYARTSGSETQYF. The CDR3 bases are TGTGCCAGCAGTTACGCCCGGACTAGCGGGAGTGAGACCCAGTACTTC.

This clonotype has only a few counts. The chain is built from TRBV6-5 and TRBJ2-7, with TRBD1 matching 7 bases. The CDR3 spans 13 residues. Germline trimming cut 6 bases from V and 3 bases from J; bases unmatched to any gene: 5. Looked up from germline, CDR1 is MNHEY and CDR2 is SVGAGI. The CDR3 reads CASRWSGGYEQYF. CDR3 DNA: TGTGCCAGCAGGTGGTCAGGGGGCTACGAGCAGTACTTC.

Regarding this clonotype: A read error is likely, as this CDR3 ends without the conserved phenylalanine or tryptophan. No DNA is shown, since the ends of the CDR3 on it are uncertain; the CDR3 is the one TCRdb lists. This CDR3 reads CASSYTPGLAELI. V and J are TRBV6-6 and TRBJ2-7; TRBD2, the D gene given by the table, was not confirmed from the DNA. CDR1 MNHNY and CDR2 SVGAGI come from the germline V gene (reference sequence). The CDR3 region is 13 residues in length, termini included.

J is TRBJ2-2 and V is TRBV11-2; unclear D gene. This CDR3 has 12 residues. The germline CDR1 and CDR2 sequences are SGHAT and FQNNGV. V lost 6 bases and J 6 bases, leaving 8 bases between the germline ends. CDR3 region: CASSRPAGELFF. The CDR3 coding sequence is TGTGCCAGCAGTCGTCCGGCCGGGGAGCTGTTTTTT.

CDR3 residues: CASSLSWQANEKLFF. In DNA, the CDR3 is TGTGCCAGCTCACTTTCTTGGCAGGCGAATGAAAAACTGTTTTTT. The V call is TRBV18, the J call TRBJ1-4; D is undetermined. Trimming shortened V by 4 bases and J by 5 bases, and 14 bases separated the two germline ends. In germline, CDR1 is KGHSH, CDR2 LQKENI. This CDR3 spans 15 amino acids. Based on the CDR3 plus reference TRBV18 and TRBJ1-4, the full variable domain is NAGVMQNPRHLVRRRGQEARLRCSPMKGHSHVYWYRQLPEEGLKFMVYLQKENIIDESGMPKERFSAEFPKEGPSILRIQQVVRGDSAAYFCASSLSWQANEKLFFGSGTQLSVL.

This clonotype occurred a few times. The CDR3 DNA sequence: TGCAGTGCTAGAGATCTCCGTGACCTTAGCACAGATACGCAGTATTTT. Encoded protein: CSARDLRDLSTDTQYF. This chain links TRBV20-1 with TRBJ2-3; D gene uncertain. Between the trimmed V and J ends, which lost 0 bases and 0 bases, there was a span of 13 bases. Germline-derived CDR1 and CDR2 are DFQATT and SNEGSKA (reference sequence). The CDR3 is made up of 16 amino acids.